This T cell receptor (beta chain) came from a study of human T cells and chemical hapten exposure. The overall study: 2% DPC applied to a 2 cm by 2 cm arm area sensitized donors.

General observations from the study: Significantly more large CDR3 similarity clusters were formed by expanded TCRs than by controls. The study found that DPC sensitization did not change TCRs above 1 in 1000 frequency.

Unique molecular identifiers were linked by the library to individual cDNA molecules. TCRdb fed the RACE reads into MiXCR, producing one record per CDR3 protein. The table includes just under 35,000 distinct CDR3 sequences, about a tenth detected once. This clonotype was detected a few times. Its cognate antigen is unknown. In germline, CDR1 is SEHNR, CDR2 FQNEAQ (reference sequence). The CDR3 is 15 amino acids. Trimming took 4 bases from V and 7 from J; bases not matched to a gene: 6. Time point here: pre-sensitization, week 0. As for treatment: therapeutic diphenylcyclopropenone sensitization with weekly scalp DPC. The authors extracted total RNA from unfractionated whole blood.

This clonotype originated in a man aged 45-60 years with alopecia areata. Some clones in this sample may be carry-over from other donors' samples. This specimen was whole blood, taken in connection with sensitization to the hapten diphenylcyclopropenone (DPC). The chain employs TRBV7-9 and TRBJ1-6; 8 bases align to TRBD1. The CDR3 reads CASSSQRQGNSPLHF. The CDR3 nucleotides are TGTGCCAGCAGCTCCCAACGACAGGGGAATTCACCCCTCCACTTT.